These 11 T cell receptor beta chains were sequenced from one sample in a study of cytomegalovirus exposure and HLA in healthy donors. The study ran its PCR with 60 Vbeta and 13 Jbeta primers. Data came from immunoSEQ multiplex PCR; TCRdb stores just in-frame clones and leaves some out. The sample consists of about 140,000 clones, roughly 80% of them appearing once. The material sequenced was PBMCs. The source is a woman aged 40 to 55 in good health and CMV-seropositive.

This clone was picked up a small number of times. The chain recombines TRBV4-3 with TRBJ2-3; 8 bases fit TRBD2. CDR3 length: 16 residues. Trimming took 0 bases from V and 6 from J; bases not matched to a gene: 8. Germline V gene lookup returns CDR1 LGHNA and CDR2 YSLEER. The CDR3 DNA reads TGCGCCAGCAGCCAAGATCGGGGGGGGTTATTGGATACGCAGTATTTT. Its protein product is CASSQDRGGLLDTQYF.

The V gene is TRBV28, the J gene TRBJ2-7, with a weak D call TRBD1 (6 bases). The CDR3 runs to 18 residues. Germline CDR1 and CDR2: MDHEN and SYDVKM. V was trimmed by 3 bases and J by 4 bases, leaving 25 bases between them. CDR3 coding DNA: TGTGCCAGCAGTTTGAGAGGATCGGTCCTTAGGGGGAATTACGAGCAGTACTTC. Its translation: CASSLRGSVLRGNYEQYF. The full variable domain, rest sourced from reference TRBV28 and TRBJ2-7, is DVKVTQSSRYLVKRTGEKVFLECVQDMDHENMFWYRQDPGLGLRLIYFSYDVKMKEKGDIPEGYSVSREKKERFSLILESASTNQTSMYLCASSLRGSVLRGNYEQYFGPGTRLTVT.

The rearrangement links TRBV11-1 to TRBJ2-1; 11 positions agree with TRBD1. Germline V lookup: CDR1 SGHAT, CDR2 FQDESV (reference sequence). The CDR3 totals 15 residues. The junction had 3 bases not matched to a gene; V was cut back by 0 bases and J by 8 bases. CDR3: CASSLAGQGGDEQFF. CDR3 DNA: TGTGCCAGCAGCTTAGCGGGACAGGGGGGCGATGAGCAGTTCTTC.

The CDR3 DNA follows: TGTGCCAGTAGACCGACAGGGACAACAAACACTGAAGCTTTCTTT. This encodes CASRPTGTTNTEAFF. This chain links TRBV19 with TRBJ1-1, with TRBD1 identical over 7 bases. This CDR3 comprises 15 residues. With V trimmed by 6 bases and J by 2 bases, 9 bases remained unmatched. Germline values: CDR1 LNHDA, CDR2 SQIVND (reference sequence).

The chain has TRBV9 and TRBJ1-3, with D possibly matching TRBD1 (5 bases). V dropped 0 bases and J dropped 2 bases, with 12 bases sitting between them. The V gene's germline CDR1 is SGDLS and CDR2 YYNGEE. The CDR3 is 16 amino acids. The CDR3: CASSVGSGRTGNTIYF. The CDR3 DNA reads TGTGCCAGCAGCGTAGGGTCAGGGAGGACTGGAAACACCATATATTTT.

A note on this clone: Other DNA sequences in the same sample also yield this CDR3. The chain is built from TRBV29-1 and TRBJ1-1; D not certain. The V and J ends lost 6 bases and 5 bases respectively, with 16 bases between them. The length of the CDR3 is 13 residues. Germline CDR1 SQVTM, CDR2 ANQGSEA. DNA of the CDR3: TGCAGCGTCATTTTAGACGGGAAAACTGAAGCTTTCTTT. This translates into CSVILDGKTEAFF.

The rearrangement links TRBV6-1 to TRBJ2-3, with D uncertain. V lost 7 bases, J lost 3 bases, and 14 bases lay in between. This CDR3 region has 14 residues. CDR1 MNHNS and CDR2 SASEGT come from the germline V gene. The DNA of the CDR3 is TGTGCCAGCACCCCCCCGGTTTCGACAGATACGCAGTATTTT. Its protein is CASTPPVSTDTQYF.

The genes are TRBV19 and TRBJ1-1, with 9 bases that match TRBD1. Per germline, CDR1 LNHDA and CDR2 SQIVND (reference sequence). The V segment lost 9 bases and the J segment 5 bases; nucleotides outside the gene matches: 10. The CDR3 covers 14 residues. CDR3 amino acids: CASGLQGARTEAFF. The CDR3, as DNA: TGTGCCAGCGGATTACAGGGGGCGCGTACTGAAGCTTTCTTT.

The rearrangement uses TRBV6-6 and TRBJ1-5, with D tentatively TRBD1 (6 bases). This CDR3 is 15 amino acids long. The V and J ends lost 2 bases and 3 bases respectively, with 11 bases between them. Germline CDR1 MNHNY, CDR2 SVGAGI (reference sequence). CDR3 DNA: TGTGCCAGCAGTTACATGGGGGCAGACAATCAGCCCCAGCATTTT. Translated: CASSYMGADNQPQHF.

This clone appeared a single time. The rearrangement joins TRBV9 to TRBJ1-4; D remains unclear. The V gene lost 0 bases and the J gene lost 0 bases, with 6 bases spanning the gap. This CDR3 region has 15 residues. Germline V lookup: CDR1 SGDLS, CDR2 YYNGEE. In DNA form, the CDR3 reads TGTGCCAGCAGCGTAGGGGCCGCAACTAATGAAAAACTGTTTTTT. Translated: CASSVGAATNEKLFF.

This clone has a single count. This chain uses TRBV5-1 with TRBJ1-4, with 7 bases identical to TRBD1. The germline V gene encodes CDR1 SGHRS and CDR2 YFSETQ. This CDR3 comprises 16 residues. V was pared by 4 bases and J by 8 bases, with 14 bases of the junction left unmatched. The CDR3 spells CASSTLSQGKREKLFF. Written as DNA, the CDR3 is TGCGCCAGCAGCACCCTCTCACAGGGGAAAAGAGAAAAACTGTTTTTT.